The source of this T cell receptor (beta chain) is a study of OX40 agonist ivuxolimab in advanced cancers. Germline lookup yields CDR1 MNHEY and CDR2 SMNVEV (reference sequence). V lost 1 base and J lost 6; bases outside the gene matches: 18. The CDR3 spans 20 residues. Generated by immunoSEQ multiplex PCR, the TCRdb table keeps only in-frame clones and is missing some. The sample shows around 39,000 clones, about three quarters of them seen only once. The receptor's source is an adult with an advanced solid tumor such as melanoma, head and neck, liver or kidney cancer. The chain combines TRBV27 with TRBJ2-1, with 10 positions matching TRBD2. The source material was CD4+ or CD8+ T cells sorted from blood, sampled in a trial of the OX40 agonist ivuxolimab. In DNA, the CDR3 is TGTGCCAGCAGTTTATTTGGGACAGCGGGGGGGCTGGGTGGACGCAATGAGCAGTTCTTC. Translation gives CASSLFGTAGGLGGRNEQFF.